This T cell receptor (beta chain) is drawn from a study of T-cell reconstitution after alpha-beta-depleted transplantation in children listed by TCRdb under 2016. At the level of the whole study: Using TCR repertoire profiling, the study quantitatively followed how T-cell immune reconstitution unfolded in children after TCRalphabeta/CD19-depleted allogeneic hematopoietic cell transplantation.

The study at large found these results: Apparently early alphabetaT-cell count recovery about two months after transplant reportedly relied on only several hundred rapidly expanded clones derived from non-depleted graft cells. In some patients, the high TCRbeta diversity seen at day 60 was put down to recipient T cells and intrathymic progenitors that had survived conditioning. Over subsequent months, a decline in hyperexpanded clone frequencies was noted, and after one year, T-cell counts and TCRbeta diversity were mostly ascribed to newly produced T cells.

The receptor library was made with PCR. The instrument was an Illumina HiSeq 2500. TCR libraries were prepared with molecular barcoding, using unique molecular identifiers to normalize TCRbeta repertoire quantification. Using fastp trimming at Q25 and MiXCR clonotype assembly, TCRdb reanalyzed the public sequencing data and kept in-frame beta chains. Identical CDR3 protein sequences are pooled into one entry, listed with their most common genes and DNA. This sample holds 400,000 to 550,000 distinct CDR3 sequences; about 11% were observed only once. The leading ten clones occupy around 2% of the sample. The treatment or condition label for this specimen denotes: allogeneic hematopoietic cell transplantation with graft depleted of TCRalphabeta T cells and CD19 B cells. Transplant recipients were children who received TCRalphabeta/CD19-depleted allogeneic hematopoietic cell grafts. This clonotype was counted a few times. Its specific antigen is unknown. No base quality values were provided; no much bigger clone lies one nucleotide off.

Trimming removed 5 bases from V and 1 base from J, leaving 19 bases between the germline ends. The CDR3 covers 17 residues, taking in both the cysteine and the phenylalanine. Only CDR3 DNA is held: 51 bases, read in frame from base 1. The germline V gene encodes CDR1 SGHAT and CDR2 FQNNGV. Sequencing used PBMCs, obtained before TCRalphabeta/CD19-depleted stem cell transplant. The receptor's source is a child aged 2 to 15 with inherited bone marrow failure, due to receive a stem cell transplant. The V and J genes are TRBV11-2 and TRBJ2-3; the D gene cannot be resolved reliably. In nucleotide form, the sequence is TGTGCCAGCAGCCCTTTCTGGAGCCCGGCGGGCACAGATACGCAGTATTTT. Its product reads: CASSPFWSPAGTDTQYF.